The 21 T cell receptor beta chains listed next were all sequenced from one sample in a study of shared clonotypes between healthy human individuals. TCRdb's table, derived via immunoSEQ multiplex PCR, lists solely in-frame clones and lacks some. The sample consists of fewer than 2.5 million clones, roughly 93% of them appearing once. Sequenced input: naive CD4+ T cells from PBMCs. Subset: CD45RA+ positively selected. These receptors all come from a man aged 18 to 35 in good health. Some clones in this sample may be carry-over from other donors' samples.

The chain links TRBV4-1 to TRBJ2-7, with unresolved D. V dropped 2 bases and J dropped 0 bases, with 5 bases sitting between them. This CDR3 has 13 amino acids. Germline V gene data show CDR1 as MGHRA and CDR2 as YSYEKL. The CDR3 region is CASSQLVSYEQYF. The CDR3 region has the DNA TGCGCCAGCAGCCAACTGGTCTCCTACGAGCAGTACTTC.

Turning to this clone: The sample carries other DNA sequences with the same CDR3. The chain recombines TRBV18 with TRBJ2-3; tentatively, D is TRBD1 (6 bases). The CDR3 runs to 15 residues. V was shortened by 2 bases and J by 1 base, with 10 bases between the two germline ends. CDR1 KGHSH and CDR2 LQKENI come from the germline V gene. DNA of the CDR3: TGTGCCAGCTCACCATTAGGGGGTCGCACAGATACGCAGTATTTT. Translating gives CASSPLGGRTDTQYF.

In this sample, this clone turned up once. The chain recombines TRBV7-3 with TRBJ2-3; D possibly matches TRBD1 or TRBD2 (6 bases each). V lost 5 bases and J 2 bases, leaving 11 bases between the germline ends. This CDR3 is 14 amino acids long. Per the germline V gene, CDR1 is SGHTA and CDR2 is FQGTGA. The CDR3 loop reads CASSRGVNTDTQYF. CDR3 coding DNA: TGTGCCAGCAGCAGGGGGGTGAACACAGATACGCAGTATTTT. Filled out from reference TRBV7-3 and TRBJ2-3, the complete variable domain reads GAGVSQTPSNKVTEKGKYVELRCDPISGHTALYWYRQSLGQGPEFLIYFQGTGAADDSGLPNDRFFAVRPEGSVSTLKIQRTERGDSAVYLCASSRGVNTDTQYFGPGTRLTVL.

This clone was detected only once. The chain joins TRBV29-1 to TRBJ2-5; possibly TRBD2 for D (6 bases). The germline CDR1 and CDR2 sequences are SQVTM and ANQGSEA. Trimming shortened V by 3 bases and J by 5 bases, and 13 bases separated the two germline ends. There are 13 residues in the CDR3. The DNA of the CDR3 is TGCAGCGTTGACCCCGGAGGGACGGAGACCCAGTACTTC. As protein: CSVDPGGTETQYF.

V is TRBV4-1 and J is TRBJ2-2; D is unclear. CDR1 is MGHRA, CDR2 YSYEKL, per germline. This CDR3 region has 17 residues. The ends were cut back, 0 bases at V and 2 bases at J, with 13 bases in the middle. CDR3 sequence reads: CASSQDDRRLNTGELFF. The CDR3 DNA reads TGCGCCAGCAGCCAAGATGACCGACGGCTAAACACCGGGGAGCTGTTTTTT.

The rearrangement uses TRBV28 and TRBJ2-5, with a tentative D call TRBD2 (5 bases). Germline CDR1 reads MDHEN; CDR2 reads SYDVKM. Trimming took off 8 bases at V and 7 bases at J, with 8 bases between the two ends. The CDR3 length is 10 residues. CDR3 sequence (DNA): TGTGCCAGCGGCCGGGGGACCCAGTACTTC. Encoded protein: CASGRGTQYF.

The chain employs TRBV5-1 and TRBJ1-2; weak D call: TRBD1 (6 bases). CDR1 SGHRS and CDR2 YFSETQ come from the germline V gene. CDR3 size: 16 residues. V dropped 5 bases and J dropped 7 bases, with 24 bases sitting between them. The DNA of the CDR3 is TGCGCCAGCAGGACCGGACAGTCAAGGGCCCGTTTTGGCTACACCTTC. Its protein is CASRTGQSRARFGYTF.

V is TRBV5-6 and J is TRBJ2-1; the match to TRBD2 covers 11 bases. With V trimmed by 1 base and J by 7 bases, 16 bases remained unmatched. The CDR3 covers 19 residues. Germline V gene data show CDR1 as SGHDT and CDR2 as YYEEEE. The CDR3 loop reads CASSLTTTRLAGFVNEQFF. CDR3 DNA: TGTGCCAGCAGCTTGACCACAACCCGACTAGCGGGGTTCGTGAATGAGCAGTTCTTC.

The chain is built from TRBV7-2 and TRBJ1-1, with 10 bases that match TRBD1. The V gene end was trimmed by 5 bases and the J gene end by 5 bases; junction bases not matched to a gene: 14. The CDR3 has 17 residues. The germline V gene encodes CDR1 SGHTA and CDR2 FQGNSA. CDR3 in amino acids: CASSTGPPGQGSTEAFF. CDR3 bases: TGTGCCAGCAGCACGGGCCCTCCGGGACAGGGGAGTACTGAAGCTTTCTTT.

The gene calls are TRBV28 and TRBJ1-1; D might be TRBD1 (6 bases). The length of the CDR3 is 14 residues. The V end lost 11 bases, the J end lost 1 base, and 17 bases lay between the germline ends. Germline V CDR1 and CDR2: MDHEN, SYDVKM. The CDR3 loop reads CAAVGALRNTEAFF. The CDR3 region has the DNA TGTGCCGCAGTGGGGGCGCTTAGGAACACTGAAGCTTTCTTT.

This chain links TRBV7-9 with TRBJ2-7; D unclear. CDR3 length equals 15 residues. The germline V and J ends were trimmed by 1 base and 0 bases, with 10 bases remaining between them. Germline CDR1 is SEHNR and CDR2 is FQNEAQ (reference sequence). The DNA for the CDR3 is TGTGCCAGCAGCTTAGAGTCGCGGCTCTCCTACGAGCAGTACTTC. It specifies CASSLESRLSYEQYF.

This clone was counted only a few times. The CDR3 is CASSLLVNQPQHF. The CDR3 nucleotides are TGTGCCAGCAGTCTCCTCGTGAATCAGCCCCAGCATTTT. The gene calls are TRBV6-6 and TRBJ1-5, with no clear D. V was trimmed by 5 bases and J by 4 bases, leaving 9 bases between them. The CDR3 contains 13 residues. The germline CDR1 and CDR2 sequences are MNHNY and SVGAGI (reference sequence).

This clone has only one observation. This sample also contains other DNA sequences that code for the same CDR3. This chain connects TRBV30 to TRBJ2-7; D is possibly TRBD2 (5 bases). The V gene's germline CDR1 is GTSNPN and CDR2 SVGIG (reference sequence). This CDR3 has 11 amino acids. The V end lost 2 bases, the J end lost 4 bases, and 6 bases lay between the germline ends. The CDR3 loop reads CAWSRGYEQYF. The DNA for the CDR3 is TGTGCCTGGAGTCGGGGTTACGAGCAGTACTTC.

This clone was seen just once. The V gene is TRBV27, the J gene TRBJ1-1; D is uncertain. CDR1 is MNHEY, CDR2 SMNVEV, per germline (reference sequence). The CDR3 spans 13 residues. The germline V and J ends were trimmed by 8 bases and 1 base, with 11 bases remaining between them. The CDR3 DNA follows: TGTGCCAGCCACCGGACCTCGAACACTGAAGCTTTCTTT. It translates to CASHRTSNTEAFF.

As regards this clone: Other DNA variants within this sample encode the same CDR3. The chain couples TRBV5-1 to TRBJ2-3; D remains ambiguous. Germline-derived CDR1 and CDR2 are SGHRS and YFSETQ. V lost 0 bases and J lost 6, with 11 bases in between. The CDR3 covers 14 residues. CDR3 region: CASSLGGLRDTQYF. CDR3 coding DNA: TGCGCCAGCAGCTTGGGAGGCCTGCGGGATACGCAGTATTTT.

The chain is built from TRBV2 and TRBJ1-1; D unresolved. The CDR3 covers 12 residues. Trimming removed 10 bases at V and 5 bases at J, with 14 bases between. The V gene's germline CDR1 is SNHLY and CDR2 FYNNEI. The CDR3 region is CATARQVTEAFF. The CDR3 DNA follows: TGTGCCACTGCCCGTCAGGTTACTGAAGCTTTCTTT.

The CDR3 sequence is CASSLPLANYGYTF. The CDR3 nucleotides read TGTGCCAGCAGTTTGCCCTTAGCTAACTATGGCTACACCTTC. This chain joins TRBV28 and TRBJ1-2; no firm D call. V lost 3 bases, J lost 0 bases, and 8 bases lay in between. Germline CDR1 is MDHEN and CDR2 is SYDVKM. The CDR3 has 14 amino acids.

The genes are TRBV4-1 and TRBJ1-3, with D uncertain. With 1 base removed from V and 0 bases from J, the gap between germline ends came to 13 bases. Germline V CDR1 and CDR2: MGHRA, YSYEKL. CDR3 length: 17 amino acids. The CDR3 nucleotides are TGCGCCAGCAGCCAAGGGGGTGGGCGGAACTCTGGAAACACCATATATTTT. Translating gives CASSQGGGRNSGNTIYF.

This clone occurred a few times. This chain joins TRBV7-2 and TRBJ1-1; D is uncertain. From germline, CDR1 is SGHTA and CDR2 FQGNSA. CDR3 size: 11 residues. Trimming took 1 base from V and 10 from J, leaving 7 bases between them. The CDR3 here is CASSLGLVAFF. CDR3 nucleotides: TGTGCCAGCAGCTTAGGACTGGTAGCTTTCTTT.

The J gene is TRBJ2-7, the V gene TRBV28; tentatively, D is TRBD2 (5 bases). Trimming left V 6 bases short and J 6 bases short, with 12 bases between. The CDR3 consists of 12 residues. Per germline, CDR1 MDHEN and CDR2 SYDVKM. The CDR3 nucleotides are TGTGCCAGCAGGTCCACTAGTACCGAGCAGTACTTC. Its translation is CASRSTSTEQYF.

This sequence joins TRBV6-6 and TRBJ2-7; D is undetermined. This CDR3 has 15 residues. The germline CDR1 and CDR2 sequences are MNHNY and SVGAGI (reference sequence). Trimming took off 5 bases at V and 1 base at J, with 15 bases between the two ends. The CDR3 reads CASSPVVILSYEQYF. CDR3 DNA sequence: TGTGCCAGCAGTCCCGTCGTAATATTATCCTACGAGCAGTACTTC.